The 20 T cell receptor beta chains given below trace back to one sample, sequenced in a study of T cells in women clearing cervical HPV infection. Method: immunoSEQ multiplex PCR; TCRdb's copy keeps in-frame clones and lacks some. Recorded for this sample: 40,000 to 60,000 clones. Sequenced input: blood buffy coat. The receptors were gathered from a woman aged 18-70 years with a cervical HPV16 infection that either progressed to CIN3+ or cleared (not recorded which).

As to this clone: The sequenced fragment ends 3 residues before the CDR3 boundary, so the rest is inferred from the germline J gene. This chain connects TRBV5-1 to TRBJ1-1; D remains unclear. Deletions cut 2 bases from V and 1 base from J, with 9 bases between. The CDR3 runs 14 residues. Germline loops: CDR1 SGHRS, CDR2 YFSETQ. The CDR3 is CASSFNSGNTEAFF. CDR3 DNA, as far as it was read: TGCGCCAGCAGCTTCAATTCAGGGAACACTGAA. Based on the CDR3 plus reference TRBV5-1 and TRBJ1-1, the full variable domain is KAGVTQTPRYLIKTRGQQVTLSCSPISGHRSVSWYQQTPGQGLQFLFEYFSETQRNKGNFPGRFSGRQFSNSRSEMNVSTLELGDSALYLCASSFNSGNTEAFFGQGTRLTVV.

Note on this clone: From the germline J gene comes the end of the CDR3, since the read stops 3 residues before it. This chain links TRBV14 with TRBJ2-1, with TRBD1 matching 7 bases. This CDR3 region has 14 residues. The V gene end was trimmed by 0 bases and the J gene end by 7 bases; junction bases not matched to a gene: 3. Germline CDR1 SGHDN, CDR2 FVKESK. The CDR3 region is CASSQEGQRNEQFF. Partial CDR3 DNA: TGTGCCAGCAGCCAAGAGGGACAGAGGAATGAG. Supplemented by reference TRBV14 and TRBJ2-1, the full variable domain reads EAGVTQFPSHSVIEKGQTVTLRCDPISGHDNLYWYRRVMGKEIKFLLHFVKESKQDESGMPNNRFLAERTGGTYSTLKVQPAELEDSGVYFCASSQEGQRNEQFFGPGTRLTVL.

About this clone: One junction end does not reproduce the germline sequence, and a read error may be involved. The CDR3 end is not reached by the read, which stops 3 residues before it; the germline J gene fills it in. This sample also contains other DNA sequences that code for the same CDR3. The chain combines TRBV6-1 with TRBJ1-3; D possibly corresponds to TRBD1 (5 bases). Germline loops: CDR1 MNHNS, CDR2 SASEGT. This CDR3 region has 15 residues. The DNA read from the CDR3 is TGTGCCAGCAGTGTCGCGACAGTCCCTGGAAACACG. Translated, it gives CASSVATVPGNT. The full-length CDR3 reads as CASSVATVPGNTIYF.

Regarding this clone: The read ends 3 residues early relative to the CDR3; the germline J gene fills the gap. The V and J genes are TRBV7-2 and TRBJ2-4, with 8 bases identical to TRBD1. Germline-derived CDR1 and CDR2 are SGHTA and FQGNSA. J was trimmed by 6 bases and V by 5 bases; bases with no gene match: 3. The CDR3 has 13 amino acids. The CDR3 loop reads CASSPGTGNIQYF. Incomplete CDR3 DNA: TGTGCCAGCAGCCCCGGGACAGGAAACATT.

A remark on this clone: The CDR3 end falls 3 residues outside the read, so it is completed with the germline J gene. The V call is TRBV13, the J call TRBJ1-4; D not certain. The CDR3 covers 15 residues. Germline V gives CDR1 PRHDT, CDR2 FYEKMQ (reference sequence). Incomplete CDR3 DNA: TGTGCCAGCAGCTTAGATCCCGTGCGTAACTCACCA. Translated: CASSLDPVRNSP. The entire CDR3 reads CASSLDPVRNSPLFF. Full variable domain (outside the CDR3, taken from reference TRBV13 and TRBJ1-4): AAGVIQSPRHLIKEKRETATLKCYPIPRHDTVYWYQQGPGQDPQFLISFYEKMQSDKGSIPDRFSAQQFSDYHSELNMSSLELGDSALYFCASSLDPVRNSPLFFGSGTQLSVL.

Note on this clone: The read finishes 3 residues shy of the CDR3 end, and the germline J gene is used to complete it. The rearrangement uses TRBV13 and TRBJ2-2; 10 positions agree with TRBD1. Trimming removed 6 bases from V and 4 bases from J; junction bases left unmatched: 5. The CDR3 is 15 amino acids. CDR1 is PRHDT and CDR2 is FYEKMQ in the germline V gene (reference sequence). The CDR3 reads CASSFRTGGTGELFF. The DNA read from the CDR3 is TGTGCCAGCAGTTTCAGGACAGGGGGCACCGGGGAG.

As to this clone: The read terminates 3 residues before the CDR3 end, so the remaining end is supplied by the germline J gene. This chain uses TRBV5-1 with TRBJ2-3; unclear D gene. Trimming left V 0 bases short and J 5 bases short, with 7 bases between. Germline V CDR1 and CDR2: SGHRS, YFSETQ. This CDR3 spans 13 amino acids. The covered CDR3 bases are TGCGCCAGCAGCTTGGATGGGCTAGATACG. It encodes CASSLDGLDT. The CDR3 in its entirety is CASSLDGLDTQYF.

This chain's CDR3 is CASSIIRPTGNYGQYF. The CDR3 bases that were read are TGTGCCAGTAGTATAATCCGGCCCACAGGAAACTATGGT. The chain has TRBV19 and TRBJ2-4, with TRBD1 as a possible D gene (5 bases). The read is 3 residues too short to cover the CDR3 end, so that end is filled in from the germline J gene. This CDR3 has 16 amino acids. CDR1 is LNHDA and CDR2 is SQIVND in the germline V gene (reference sequence). Based on the CDR3 plus reference TRBV19 and TRBJ2-4, the full variable domain is DGGITQSPKYLFRKEGQNVTLSCEQNLNHDAMYWYRQDPGQGLRLIYYSQIVNDFQKGDIAEGYSVSREKKESFPLTVTSAQKNPTAFYLCASSIIRPTGNYGQYFGAGTRLSVL.

Worth noting for this clone: Mismatch with germline at one junction end may stem from a read error. The CDR3 extends 3 residues past the end of the read, so its final part is completed from the germline J gene. At the DNA level, this CDR3 is encoded by other sequences in the same sample as well. V is TRBV13 and J is TRBJ1-3; TRBD1 is a possible D gene (6 bases). This CDR3 region has 16 residues. The germline gives CDR1 PRHDT, CDR2 FYEKMQ (reference sequence). CDR3 sequence: CASSFSSTGPGNTIYF. Partial CDR3 DNA: TGTGCCAGCAGCTTCTCTTCTACAGGGCCTGGAAACACA.

As regards this clone: The observed sequence ends 3 residues before the CDR3 terminus, with the missing tail filled in from the germline J gene. The chain combines TRBV19 with TRBJ1-2; 9 bases fit TRBD1. This CDR3 is built from 15 residues. The germline CDR1 and CDR2 sequences are LNHDA and SQIVND (reference sequence). Partial CDR3 DNA: TGTGCCAGTAGCTGGGGGGACAGGGAATCCTACGAC. Its protein is CASSWGDRESYD. The whole CDR3 is CASSWGDRESYDYTF.

Worth noting for this clone: The read halts 3 residues ahead of the CDR3 end, with the missing end drawn from the germline J gene. This rearrangement joins TRBV30 to TRBJ2-7; possible D gene TRBD2, 6 bases. The CDR3 consists of 16 residues. Trimming took off 6 bases at V and 3 bases at J, with 24 bases between the two ends. Germline lookup yields CDR1 GTSNPN and CDR2 SVGIG (reference sequence). The CDR3 spells CACRREGLFGGYEQYF. Incomplete CDR3 DNA: TGTGCCTGTAGACGTGAGGGCCTCTTCGGGGGCTACGAG.

CDR3 loop: CASSLRLLNTEAFF. The DNA read from the CDR3 is TGTGCCAGCAGCTTGCGACTGCTGAACACTGAA. The chain is built from TRBV5-6 and TRBJ1-1, with D unclear. The read ends 3 residues before the CDR3 terminus; that terminus is restored from the germline J gene. There are 14 residues in the CDR3. Germline CDR1 reads SGHDT; CDR2 reads YYEEEE. V was cut by 1 base and J by 0 bases, with 7 bases left in between.

Regarding this clone: Read coverage stops 3 residues before the CDR3 terminus; the germline J gene supplies the remainder. This chain uses TRBV6-2 or TRBV6-3 with TRBJ1-5; 9 bases match TRBD1. The CDR3 runs to 17 residues. The germline V gene encodes CDR1 MNHEY and CDR2 SVGEGT. The junction had 11 bases not matched to a gene; V was cut back by 4 bases and J by 4 bases. The CDR3 loop is CASSSPNRGQGNQPQHF. Incomplete CDR3 DNA: TGTGCCAGCAGTTCCCCGAATAGGGGACAGGGTAATCAGCCC.

A note on this clone: The read is 3 residues too short to cover the CDR3 end, so that end is filled in from the germline J gene. The genes are TRBV7-9 and TRBJ2-3; D gene uncertain. Trimming removed 1 base at V and 4 bases at J, with 9 bases between. Germline assignment: CDR1 SEHNR and CDR2 FQNEAQ (reference sequence). CDR3 length: 14 residues. The sequenced CDR3 bases are TGTGCCAGCAGCTTAGTCCCGTTAGCAGATACG. It encodes CASSLVPLADT. The full CDR3 protein is CASSLVPLADTQYF.

On this clone itself: The CDR3 goes on 3 residues after the read ends, and that part is filled in from the germline J gene. V is TRBV10-2 and J is TRBJ1-2; 7 bases match TRBD1. V gave up 0 bases and J gave up 5 bases; unmatched junction bases: 3. In germline, CDR1 is WSHSY, CDR2 SAAADI. The CDR3 has 14 amino acids. Incomplete CDR3 DNA: TGCGCCAGCAGTGAGTCTGTCAGGGGGTATGGC. It yields the protein CASSESVRGYG. The complete CDR3 protein is CASSESVRGYGYTF.

A note on this clone: The read ends 3 residues shy of where the CDR3 ends; the end is completed using the germline J gene. The chain recombines TRBV19 with TRBJ2-3; D might be TRBD2 (6 bases). Between the trimmed V and J ends, which lost 7 bases and 7 bases, there was a span of 21 bases. The CDR3 extends over 15 amino acids. CDR1 and CDR2 from the germline V gene are LNHDA and SQIVND (reference sequence). The sequenced CDR3 bases are TGTGCCAGTAACTCCGGGACTTCGATGGCATATACG. As protein: CASNSGTSMAYT. The entire CDR3 protein reads CASNSGTSMAYTQYF.

As concerns this clone: The read falls 3 residues short of the CDR3 end, and the missing part is taken from the germline J gene. This sequence joins TRBV6-2 or TRBV6-3 and TRBJ2-3, with 9 bases identical to TRBD2. The CDR3 runs to 15 residues. CDR1 and CDR2 (germline): MNHEY, SVGEGT. Germline trimming cut 8 bases from V and 5 bases from J; bases unmatched to any gene: 11. The part of the CDR3 DNA that was read is TGTGCCAGCGATCGGGGGACTAGCTGGATAGATACG. Translated, it gives CASDRGTSWIDT. The full CDR3 is CASDRGTSWIDTQYF.

Points on this clone: The observed sequence ends 3 residues before the CDR3 terminus, with the missing tail filled in from the germline J gene. This chain joins TRBV18 and TRBJ1-5, with 8 nucleotides matching TRBD1. The CDR3 totals 15 residues. CDR1 is KGHSH, CDR2 LQKENI, per germline. V lost 2 bases, J lost 5 bases, and 5 bases stayed unmatched. CDR3 DNA, as far as it was read: TGTGCCAGCTCACCAGCGACAGGGGCAGATCAGCCC. Its protein is CASSPATGADQP. In full, the CDR3 reads CASSPATGADQPQHF.

As concerns this clone: The read halts 3 residues ahead of the CDR3 end, with the missing end drawn from the germline J gene. This rearrangement joins TRBV7-2 to TRBJ2-1; possibly TRBD2 for D (6 bases). Deletions cut 2 bases from V and 4 bases from J, with 9 bases between. This CDR3 is 14 amino acids long. Germline CDR1 SGHTA, CDR2 FQGNSA. The CDR3 DNA, read in part, is TGTGCCAGCAGCTTATCGGCGGGGTACAATGAG. Translation gives CASSLSAGYNE. The whole CDR3 is CASSLSAGYNEQFF.

The covered CDR3 bases are TGTGCCAGCTCACAAATACAGGGGGCAACCGGGGAG. Amino acids: CASSQIQGATGE. The CDR3 as a whole reads CASSQIQGATGELFF. The V call is TRBV18, the J call TRBJ2-2, with 9 nucleotides matching TRBD1. Read data end 3 residues before the CDR3 end; the end is taken from the germline J gene. This CDR3 spans 15 amino acids. Germline V gene lookup returns CDR1 KGHSH and CDR2 LQKENI. V was pared by 4 bases and J by 5 bases, with 5 bases of the junction left unmatched.